Shown below are 20 T cell receptor beta chains from a single sample sequenced in a study of T cell responses to AZD1222 COVID-19 vaccine. Repertoires were generated with immunoSEQ multiplex PCR, while TCRdb's copy carries only in-frame clones and drops some. In the table there are 95,000 to 130,000 clones, roughly 92% of which are singletons. The sequencing used peripheral blood, collected 28 days after the second AZD1222 dose. The receptors stem from an adult who received the AZD1222 COVID-19 vaccine.

This chain links TRBV5-1 with TRBJ2-7; TRBD2 might be the D (6 bases). Between the trimmed V and J ends, which lost 1 base and 6 bases, there was a span of 8 bases. The length of the CDR3 is 12 residues. Germline-derived CDR1 and CDR2 are SGHRS and YFSETQ. The chain's CDR3 is CASSLTGAEQYF. The CDR3 DNA reads TGCGCCAGCAGCTTGACGGGAGCCGAGCAGTACTTC. The full variable domain, in which reference TRBV5-1 and TRBJ2-7 provide the parts outside the CDR3, is KAGVTQTPRYLIKTRGQQVTLSCSPISGHRSVSWYQQTPGQGLQFLFEYFSETQRNKGNFPGRFSGRQFSNSRSEMNVSTLELGDSALYLCASSLTGAEQYFGPGTRLTVT.

V is TRBV28 and J is TRBJ1-6; 7 bases line up with TRBD1. Germline V gives CDR1 MDHEN, CDR2 SYDVKM. There are 18 residues in the CDR3. The trim removed 5 bases at V and 8 bases at J, leaving 18 bases unmatched. Here the CDR3 DNA reads TGTGCCAGCAGTCCAAACCCGAACAGACAGGGTTTCTATTCACCCCTCCACTTT. Translation: CASSPNPNRQGFYSPLHF.

The V call is TRBV7-9, the J call TRBJ1-6, with D tentatively TRBD1 (5 bases). The CDR3 runs 19 residues. Between the trimmed V and J ends, which lost 3 bases and 9 bases, there was a span of 27 bases. CDR1 and CDR2 (germline): SEHNR, FQNEAQ (reference sequence). The DNA for the CDR3 is TGTGCCAGCAGCTTTGGATCTCTGCGGGCGGGCCTTAGGGGTTCACCCCTCCACTTT. This gives the protein CASSFGSLRAGLRGSPLHF.

The chain combines TRBV15 with TRBJ1-2, with D perhaps matching TRBD1 (6 bases). In germline, CDR1 is LNHNV, CDR2 YYDKDF (reference sequence). The CDR3 has 15 amino acids. V lost 5 bases and J 2 bases, leaving 15 bases between the germline ends. CDR3 bases: TGTGCCACCAGCGGCCTTTCGGACAGCAACTATGGCTACACCTTC. Translating gives CATSGLSDSNYGYTF.

This chain joins TRBV7-2 and TRBJ2-5; 16 positions agree with TRBD2. Germline loops: CDR1 SGHTA, CDR2 FQGNSA. The CDR3 loop spans 18 amino acids. J was trimmed by 7 bases and V by 7 bases; bases with no gene match: 15. The CDR3 region is CASNDQLGLAGGPGTQYF. The CDR3 DNA reads as TGTGCCAGCAACGACCAACTGGGACTAGCGGGAGGGCCCGGGACCCAGTACTTC.

The chain uses TRBV29-1 and TRBJ2-7; weak D call: TRBD2 (5 bases). The V gene's germline CDR1 is SQVTM and CDR2 ANQGSEA. This CDR3 has 10 amino acids. The germline V and J ends were trimmed by 5 bases and 7 bases, with 9 bases remaining between them. CDR3 amino acids: CSVRGREQYF. CDR3 in DNA: TGCAGCGTTCGGGGAAGGGAGCAGTACTTC.

The chain is built from TRBV7-6 and TRBJ2-5; 7 bases fit TRBD2. Germline V gives CDR1 SGHVS, CDR2 FNYEAQ. After removal of 4 bases from V and 4 bases from J, the junction contained 9 bases not matched to a gene. The CDR3 is 15 residues long. This CDR3 reads CASSYQGGPVETQYF. Written as DNA, the CDR3 is TGTGCCAGCAGCTACCAGGGAGGGCCGGTAGAGACCCAGTACTTC. The full variable domain, its missing parts supplied by reference TRBV7-6 and TRBJ2-5, is GAGVSQSPRYKVTKRGQDVALRCDPISGHVSLYWYRQALGQGPEFLTYFNYEAQQDKSGLPNDRFSAERPEGSISTLTIQRTEQRDSAMYRCASSYQGGPVETQYFGPGTRLLVL.

This clone was counted a few times. The V and J genes are TRBV7-2 and TRBJ1-3; no definite D call. V lost 5 bases to trimming and J lost 3 bases, with 11 bases between them. This CDR3 spans 14 amino acids. Germline assignment: CDR1 SGHTA and CDR2 FQGNSA. Here the CDR3 DNA reads TGTGCCAGCAGCCACGGGGTACTTGGAAACACCATATATTTT. Its protein is CASSHGVLGNTIYF.

The chain couples TRBV5-6 to TRBJ2-3; a weak D match, TRBD2 (6 bases). Germline V gives CDR1 SGHDT, CDR2 YYEEEE. The V gene lost 0 bases and the J gene lost 0 bases, with 8 bases spanning the gap. This CDR3 is 15 amino acids long. The CDR3: CASSLGAGSTDTQYF. The CDR3 DNA reads as TGTGCCAGCAGCTTGGGGGCGGGGAGCACAGATACGCAGTATTTT.

The gene calls are TRBV5-1 and TRBJ1-6, with D unclear. This CDR3 is built from 14 residues. Trimming took 0 bases from V and 6 from J, leaving 7 bases between them. Germline V lookup: CDR1 SGHRS, CDR2 YFSETQ. The CDR3 bases are TGCGCCAGCAGCTTGGGGGCAGTTAATTCACCCCTCCACTTT. Translation gives CASSLGAVNSPLHF. Supplemented by reference TRBV5-1 and TRBJ1-6, the full variable domain reads KAGVTQTPRYLIKTRGQQVTLSCSPISGHRSVSWYQQTPGQGLQFLFEYFSETQRNKGNFPGRFSGRQFSNSRSEMNVSTLELGDSALYLCASSLGAVNSPLHFGNGTRLTVT.

The CDR3 DNA reads as TGTGCCGGTCGACAGGCCAGCACAGATACGCAGTATTTT. It encodes CAGRQASTDTQYF. V gene TRBV6-6 combines with J gene TRBJ2-3; possible D gene TRBD1, 6 bases. V was pared by 11 bases and J by 0 bases, with 12 bases between. Germline V CDR1 and CDR2: MNHNY, SVGAGI (reference sequence). This CDR3 spans 13 amino acids.

The CDR3 loop is CASSQGFANTIYF. CDR3 DNA sequence: TGTGCCAGCAGCCAAGGCTTTGCGAACACCATATATTTT. J is TRBJ1-3 and V is TRBV3-1 (or the pseudogene TRBV3-2); D is ambiguous. The CDR3 runs to 13 residues. The V and J ends lost 1 base and 7 bases respectively, with 8 bases between them. In germline, CDR1 is LGHDT, CDR2 YNNKEL (reference sequence).

The V call is TRBV2, the J call TRBJ1-5, with a tentative D call TRBD1 (5 bases). This CDR3 has 15 residues. CDR1 SNHLY and CDR2 FYNNEI come from the germline V gene. Trimming cost V 1 base and J 3 bases, with 10 bases left between them. CDR3 bases: TGTGCCAGCAGTGAAGAGGGACCGGCCAATCAGCCCCAGCATTTT. Encoded protein: CASSEEGPANQPQHF.

The V and J genes are TRBV7-7 and TRBJ2-7, with D perhaps matching TRBD1 or TRBD2 (6 bases each). This CDR3 has 17 amino acids. Per germline, CDR1 SSHAT and CDR2 FNYEAQ (reference sequence). The V gene lost 7 bases and the J gene lost 0 bases, with 22 bases spanning the gap. CDR3 protein: CASTLNPSRGLSYEQYF. CDR3 nucleotide sequence: TGTGCCAGCACCCTCAACCCCAGCAGGGGACTCTCCTACGAGCAGTACTTC.

V usage is TRBV7-3 and J usage is TRBJ2-5; TRBD2 aligns across 9 bases. Germline V gene sequence: CDR1 SGHTA, CDR2 FQGTGA. V trimming: 4 bases; J trimming: 13 bases; junction bases outside the gene matches: 7. This CDR3 region has 12 residues. CDR3 sequence reads: CASSSPGLAMYF. The CDR3 DNA reads TGTGCCAGCAGCTCCCCGGGACTAGCAATGTACTTC.

CDR3 nucleotide sequence: TGTGCCAGCAGCTTTGTAGTGGGGGGAGGGCGGCAAGAGACCCAGTACTTC. It is translated as CASSFVVGGGRQETQYF. The chain employs TRBV12-1 and TRBJ2-5; the table names TRBD2, a call not compared with the DNA. TRBV12-1 is a documented pseudogene. The CDR3 contains 17 residues.

The V call is TRBV6-5, the J call TRBJ2-7, with D unclear. Between the trimmed V and J ends, which lost 4 bases and 2 bases, there was a span of 15 bases. CDR3 length: 15 residues. From germline, CDR1 is MNHEY and CDR2 SVGAGI. The CDR3 protein is CASSSPRSLAYEQYF. The CDR3 DNA is TGTGCCAGCAGTTCCCCCAGGAGTCTCGCCTACGAGCAGTACTTC.

The genes are TRBV10-3 and TRBJ1-2; D remains ambiguous. V shed 3 bases and J shed 7 bases, with 21 bases lying between them. This CDR3 comprises 16 residues. The V gene's germline CDR1 is ENHRY and CDR2 SYGVKD. CDR3 sequence (DNA): TGTGCCATCAGTGAACCCCTCCCCAGTGCCACACGTGGCTACACCTTC. Translation gives CAISEPLPSATRGYTF.

The V call is TRBV4-2, the J call TRBJ2-3; D is perhaps TRBD2 (5 bases). This CDR3 region has 14 residues. The germline gives CDR1 LGHNA, CDR2 YNFKEQ. V was pared by 4 bases and J by 3 bases, with 11 bases between. For the CDR3, the DNA is TGTGCCAGCAGCCCGTTACGGGAAACAGATACGCAGTATTTT. Translated, it gives CASSPLRETDTQYF.

The chain joins TRBV12-3 or TRBV12-4 to TRBJ2-5; D remains unclear. The germline V and J ends were trimmed by 3 bases and 4 bases, with 6 bases remaining between them. The CDR3 covers 12 residues. The CDR3 reads CASSLTGETQYF. The CDR3 DNA follows: TGTGCCAGCAGTTTGACGGGAGAGACCCAGTACTTC.